A single sample gave rise to the 26 T cell receptor beta chains below, sequenced in a study of blood T cell repertoires in COVID-19. Clones were sequenced by immunoSEQ multiplex PCR, and TCRdb holds only the in-frame ones, with some missing. The table has 150,000 to 200,000 clones, roughly 81% seen once; the top ten hold 11%. The sequenced material came from peripheral blood. The origin of the receptors is a woman aged 40 to 50 with COVID-19, enrolled during active disease.

This clone was seen a handful of times. This chain connects TRBV9 to TRBJ2-3; 8 bases match TRBD2. With V trimmed by 4 bases and J by 5 bases, 9 bases remained unmatched. The CDR3 length is 15 residues. Germline V gives CDR1 SGDLS, CDR2 YYNGEE. CDR3 DNA: TGTGCCAGCAGCCCTAGAGCGGGAGAAGGAGATACGCAGTATTTT. This translates into CASSPRAGEGDTQYF.

This clone was recorded only once. The chain couples TRBV20-1 to TRBJ2-1; the D gene is possibly TRBD1 (5 bases). The CDR3 runs 13 residues. Germline V gene data show CDR1 as DFQATT and CDR2 as SNEGSKA (reference sequence). The V end was cut by 3 bases, the J end by 1 base, with 7 bases between. CDR3: CSASSGSYNEQFF. The CDR3 DNA reads TGCAGTGCTAGTTCAGGGTCCTACAATGAGCAGTTCTTC.

This sequence joins TRBV6-4 and TRBJ2-1; TRBD1 might be the D (5 bases). Germline CDR1 reads MRHNA; CDR2 reads SNTAGT. The CDR3 totals 14 residues. Trimming stripped 0 bases from V and 10 bases from J, with 13 bases between. CDR3 in amino acids: CASSDSHRAGEQFF. The CDR3 DNA sequence: TGTGCCAGCAGTGACTCCCATAGGGCAGGGGAGCAGTTCTTC.

The chain combines TRBV3-1 (or the pseudogene TRBV3-2) with TRBJ1-2; tentative D call: TRBD1 (5 bases). This CDR3 is built from 12 residues. V lost 11 bases and J lost 4, with 14 bases in between. Looked up from germline, CDR1 is LGHDT and CDR2 is YNNKEL (reference sequence). CDR3 in amino acids: CASSVGAYGYTF. CDR3 nucleotides: TGTGCCTCCTCAGTAGGGGCCTATGGCTACACCTTC.

The chain couples TRBV13 to TRBJ2-3, with 9 bases fitting TRBD1. Germline values: CDR1 PRHDT, CDR2 FYEKMQ (reference sequence). V lost 3 bases to trimming and J lost 4 bases; unmatched junction nucleotides: 5. The CDR3 extends over 15 amino acids. The CDR3 is CASSFGQGRPDTQYF. The CDR3 coding sequence is TGTGCCAGCAGCTTCGGACAGGGGAGGCCAGATACGCAGTATTTT.

V usage is TRBV10-3 and J usage is TRBJ2-3; 9 bases map to TRBD2. The CDR3 consists of 13 residues. CDR1 is ENHRY and CDR2 is SYGVKD in the germline V gene. The V gene end was trimmed by 10 bases and the J gene end by 6 bases; junction bases not matched to a gene: 8. The CDR3 DNA sequence: TGTGCCAATAGGCGGGAGGGACGCGATACGCAGTATTTT. This sequence encodes CANRREGRDTQYF.

The gene calls are TRBV7-8 and TRBJ1-2, with no clear D. Germline CDR1 and CDR2: SGHVS and FQNEAQ. V shed 2 bases and J shed 7 bases, with 11 bases lying between them. CDR3 length equals 13 residues. The CDR3 nucleotides are TGTGCCAGCAGCTTACGTCTTGAGGGTGGCTACACCTTC. It yields the protein CASSLRLEGGYTF.

This chain uses TRBV25-1 with TRBJ1-3, with TRBD1 matching over 8 bases. The CDR3 is 15 amino acids. Trimming at V came to 4 bases and at J to 4 bases, leaving 6 bases not matched to a gene. The germline V gene encodes CDR1 MGHDK and CDR2 SYGVNS. CDR3 sequence (DNA): TGTGCCAGCAGTGTACCAGGGGGCTCAGGAAACACCATATATTTT. As protein: CASSVPGGSGNTIYF.

This clone was seen once. V usage is TRBV6-5 and J usage is TRBJ1-1, with D perhaps TRBD1 (5 bases). The CDR3 spans 15 residues. Trimming cost V 2 bases and J 1 base, with 11 bases left between them. CDR1 and CDR2 (germline): MNHEY, SVGAGI. CDR3 in DNA: TGTGCCAGCAGTTACGTTTGGGGGGGGAACACTGAAGCTTTCTTT. Amino acids: CASSYVWGGNTEAFF.

The V gene is TRBV5-6, the J gene TRBJ1-2, with 7 bases that match TRBD1. Germline V gene sequence: CDR1 SGHDT, CDR2 YYEEEE. V lost 0 bases, J lost 4 bases, and 12 bases stayed unmatched. The CDR3 is 17 residues long. This CDR3 reads CASSLALGQAEFYGYTF. The DNA of the CDR3 is TGTGCCAGCAGCTTGGCGCTAGGACAGGCTGAGTTCTATGGCTACACCTTC.

Only one count was recorded for this clone. The V gene is TRBV6-5, the J gene TRBJ2-1; 7 bases line up with TRBD2. This CDR3 has 15 residues. J lost 3 bases, V lost 6 bases, and 8 bases had no gene match. CDR1 MNHEY and CDR2 SVGAGI come from the germline V gene. This chain's CDR3 is CASRRDRGVYNEQFF. As DNA, the CDR3 is TGTGCCAGCAGACGAGACCGGGGGGTCTACAATGAGCAGTTCTTC.

The rearrangement uses TRBV14 and TRBJ2-6, with 7 nucleotides matching TRBD2. CDR1 is SGHDN and CDR2 is FVKESK in the germline V gene. The CDR3 has 20 amino acids. With V trimmed by 3 bases and J by 0 bases, 14 bases remained unmatched. CDR3: CASSHTGTTTKSSGANVLTF. DNA of the CDR3: TGTGCCAGCAGCCATACCGGGACTACAACCAAGAGCTCTGGGGCCAACGTCCTGACTTTC.

This chain uses TRBV9 with TRBJ1-6; D remains ambiguous. Germline CDR1 SGDLS, CDR2 YYNGEE. Trimming cost V 0 bases and J 7 bases, with 5 bases left between them. The CDR3 length is 13 residues. Here the CDR3 DNA reads TGTGCCAGCAGCGTAGATAGAAATTCACCCCTCCACTTT. Protein: CASSVDRNSPLHF.

This CDR3 is CASSSSGTGTSLRGYTF. The DNA for the CDR3 is TGTGCCAGCAGTTCATCCGGGACAGGGACGTCCTTACGGGGCTACACCTTC. V gene TRBV27 combines with J gene TRBJ1-2; 9 bases line up with TRBD1. The CDR3 has 17 amino acids. Germline assignment: CDR1 MNHEY and CDR2 SMNVEV (reference sequence). Trimming cost V 4 bases and J 8 bases; bases outside gene matches: 17.

CDR3 DNA: TGCAGTGCTAGTAGGCCTAGCGGGAGATGGGAGACCCAGTACTTC. As protein: CSASRPSGRWETQYF. The chain uses TRBV20-1 and TRBJ2-5, with 10 positions matching TRBD2. Germline assignment: CDR1 DFQATT and CDR2 SNEGSKA (reference sequence). There are 15 residues in the CDR3. Trimming cost V 3 bases and J 5 bases; bases outside gene matches: 9.

This clone has a single count. The chain recombines TRBV10-2 with TRBJ1-5; D is unresolved. Germline assignment: CDR1 WSHSY and CDR2 SAAADI. The V gene lost 0 bases and the J gene lost 9 bases, with 15 bases spanning the gap. The CDR3 sequence is 15 residues long. CDR3 amino acids: CASSESSGIIRPQHF. Here the CDR3 DNA reads TGCGCCAGCAGTGAGTCGAGCGGGATTATACGGCCCCAGCATTTT.

V and J are TRBV21-1 and TRBJ2-2; TRBD1, the D gene given by the table, was not confirmed from the DNA. TRBV21-1 is recorded as a pseudogene. The CDR3 runs to 21 residues. The CDR3 loop reads CASSKSGDRDRGKHSTGELFF. The CDR3 bases are TGTGCCAGCAGCAAATCTGGGGACCGGGACAGGGGGAAGCATAGCACCGGGGAGCTGTTTTTT.

This chain connects TRBV7-6 to TRBJ2-1, with 9 nucleotides matching TRBD1. The CDR3 loop spans 16 amino acids. CDR1 and CDR2 (germline): SGHVS, FNYEAQ. Trimming removed 0 bases from V and 4 bases from J; junction bases left unmatched: 4. CDR3 sequence reads: CASSLAGTGPYNEQFF. CDR3 nucleotides: TGTGCCAGCAGCTTAGCTGGGACAGGGCCTTACAATGAGCAGTTCTTC.

The J gene is TRBJ2-1, the V gene TRBV19; the D gene is possibly TRBD1 (6 bases). The CDR3 has 14 amino acids. Trimming took 4 bases from V and 4 from J, leaving 11 bases between them. In germline, CDR1 is LNHDA, CDR2 SQIVND (reference sequence). The DNA for the CDR3 is TGTGCCAGTAGTAATCAACAGGGATACAATGAGCAGTTCTTC. Amino acid sequence: CASSNQQGYNEQFF.

The rearrangement links TRBV6-5 to TRBJ1-2; 8 bases match TRBD1. Looked up from germline, CDR1 is MNHEY and CDR2 is SVGAGI. V dropped 5 bases and J dropped 8; count of bases not matched to a gene: 7. The CDR3 covers 13 residues. CDR3 amino acids: CASSPRTGRGYTF. DNA of the CDR3: TGTGCCAGCAGTCCACGGACAGGGAGAGGCTACACCTTC.

The rearrangement uses TRBV27 and TRBJ2-2, with TRBD2 as a possible D gene (6 bases). V lost 0 bases, J lost 6 bases, and 14 bases lay in between. CDR1 MNHEY and CDR2 SMNVEV come from the germline V gene (reference sequence). The CDR3 is 16 residues long. As DNA, the CDR3 is TGTGCCAGCAGTTTATCCGGTGGAGGGTATGCCGGGGAGCTGTTTTTT. As protein: CASSLSGGGYAGELFF.

In nucleotides, the CDR3 is TGTGCCAGCAGCAAGCCGGACAGGGAGACCCAGTACTTC. It yields the protein CASSKPDRETQYF. This rearrangement joins TRBV5-6 to TRBJ2-5; TRBD1 agrees at 7 bases. Germline CDR1 and CDR2: SGHDT and YYEEEE. The CDR3 sequence is 13 residues long. V gave up 4 bases and J gave up 5 bases; unmatched junction bases: 5.

This clone was counted many times. The chain combines TRBV11-2 with TRBJ2-2, with TRBD2 matching 7 bases. Per germline, CDR1 SGHAT and CDR2 FQNNGV. The CDR3 spans 16 residues. V was pared by 5 bases and J by 5 bases, with 11 bases of the junction left unmatched. CDR3 loop: CASSPGTKRYTGELFF. The DNA for the CDR3 is TGTGCCAGCAGCCCCGGGACTAAACGATATACCGGGGAGCTGTTTTTT.

The CDR3 DNA follows: TGTGCCAGCTCACCACCGACGGGTGTTGGCTACACCTTC. Its translation: CASSPPTGVGYTF. V usage is TRBV18 and J usage is TRBJ1-2, with D unclear. In germline, CDR1 is KGHSH, CDR2 LQKENI. The CDR3 runs to 13 residues. The V and J ends lost 0 bases and 7 bases respectively, with 9 bases between them. Combining the CDR3 with reference TRBV18 and TRBJ1-2 gives the whole variable domain NAGVMQNPRHLVRRRGQEARLRCSPMKGHSHVYWYRQLPEEGLKFMVYLQKENIIDESGMPKERFSAEFPKEGPSILRIQQVVRGDSAAYFCASSPPTGVGYTFGSGTRLTVV.

The chain links TRBV30 to TRBJ2-5, with 11 positions matching TRBD2. Germline CDR1 is GTSNPN and CDR2 is SVGIG (reference sequence). With 7 bases clipped from V and 3 bases from J, the junction kept 1 base outside the gene matches. This CDR3 spans 12 amino acids. The DNA of the CDR3 is TGTGCCTATAGCGGGAGGGAAGAGACCCAGTACTTC. Translation: CAYSGREETQYF. Full variable domain (remainder filled in from reference TRBV30 and TRBJ2-5): SQTIHQWPATLVQPVGSPLSLECTVEGTSNPNLYWYRQAAGRGLQLLFYSVGIGQISSEVPQNLSASRPQDRQFILSSKKLLLSDSGFYLCAYSGREETQYFGPGTRLLVL.

The chain has TRBV10-3 and TRBJ2-7; weak D call: TRBD2 (5 bases). The CDR3 has 15 amino acids. Germline-derived CDR1 and CDR2 are ENHRY and SYGVKD. V was cut by 0 bases and J by 3 bases, with 12 bases left in between. The CDR3 sequence is CAISESLAGNYEQYF. DNA for the CDR3: TGTGCCATCAGTGAGTCTTTGGCGGGTAACTACGAGCAGTACTTC.